A selection of T cell receptor beta chains follows, all from one sample in a study of T-cell reconstitution after alpha-beta-depleted transplantation in children. Using its own MiXCR run on the PCR reads, TCRdb lists one record per CDR3 protein. This sample yields approximately 590,000 distinct CDR3 sequences, of which about 10% are seen a single time; 3.5% to 5% belongs to the top ten. The sample here was PBMCs from the stem cell graft donor, taken from the stem cell graft. These receptors all stem from a human donor who donated a stem cell graft to a child with acute myeloid leukemia. The CDR3 runs from the conserved cysteine through the conserved F or W. A D gene is named only where the DNA matches it firmly. Some rows have no size entry. The others give once, few or many, or a class for an expanded clone.

clone size	V gene	D gene	J gene	CDR3 length	CDR3 DNA	CDR3 protein
-	TRBV30	-	TRBJ2-2	16	TGTGCCTGGAAGGACCAGCGGCAGGGAAACACCGGGGAGCTGTTTTTT	CAWKDQRQGNTGELFF
many	TRBV5-1	TRBD2	TRBJ2-3	15	TGCGCCAGCAGCTTGAATAGCGGGAGCTCAGATACGCAGTATTTT	CASSLNSGSSDTQYF
-	TRBV27	-	TRBJ2-1	15	TGTGCCAGCAGCCAGGACAGAACGACCAGGAATGAGCAGTTCTTC	CASSQDRTTRNEQFF
many	TRBV11-2	-	TRBJ2-1	14	TGTGCCAGCAGCCTCCCCGGGTCCTACAATGAGCAGTTCTTC	CASSLPGSYNEQFF
few	TRBV20-1	TRBD2	TRBJ2-7	14	TGCAGTGCTGAGGGGACTAGCGGGGGCTACGAGCAGTACTTC	CSAEGTSGGYEQYF
-	TRBV29-1	-	TRBJ1-1	13	TGCAGCGCCGTAACTACAGGGAACACTGAAGCTTTCTTT	CSAVTTGNTEAFF
-	TRBV24-1	TRBD2	TRBJ2-1	20	TGTGCCACCAGTATGTCCCCGGGACTAGCGGCCATTAGCTCCTACAATGAGCAGTTCTTC	CATSMSPGLAAISSYNEQFF
few	TRBV7-9	-	TRBJ2-1	15	TGTGCCAGCAGCCGCGACTCCTCACCCTACAATGAGCAGTTCTTC	CASSRDSSPYNEQFF
many	TRBV18	TRBD1	TRBJ1-1	16	TGTGCCAGCTCACAGAGTACAGGGGCGTCCAACACTGAAGCTTTCTTT	CASSQSTGASNTEAFF
many	TRBV7-8	TRBD2	TRBJ2-3	16	TGTGCCAGCAGCTTATGGACGGGAGGGAGCACAGATACGCAGTATTTT	CASSLWTGGSTDTQYF
few	TRBV5-1	TRBD2	TRBJ2-1	16	TGCGCCAGCAGCTTGGTTGATAGCGGGAGCTACAATGAGCAGTTCTTC	CASSLVDSGSYNEQFF
few	TRBV20-1	-	TRBJ1-5	13	TGCAGTGTCCCACGGGGAAGGCATCAGCCCCAGCATTTT	CSVPRGRHQPQHF
-	TRBV18	-	TRBJ2-1	13	TGTGCCAGCTCACGGGAGCAGGCGGGATATAAGTTCTTC	CASSREQAGYKFF
-	TRBV12-3/TRBV12-4	-	TRBJ1-1	16	TGTGCCAGCAGCTTCACAGGGCCCAATGTCGGCACTGAAGCTTTCTTT	CASSFTGPNVGTEAFF
few	TRBV20-1	TRBD2	TRBJ2-4	16	TGCAGTGCTAGAGATCCCTCGGGAGGCTGGATACACATTCAGTACTTC	CSARDPSGGWIHIQYF
few	TRBV5-5	TRBD2	TRBJ2-7	17	TGTGCCAGCAGCTTGGGGCCCTCTGGCGGGAGTTCCTACGAGCAGTACTTC	CASSLGPSGGSSYEQYF
-	TRBV7-3	TRBD2	TRBJ2-1	17	TGTGCCAGCAGCTTATATGGAGGACTAGCTTTGTTCAATGAGCAGTTCTTC	CASSLYGGLALFNEQFF
few	TRBV10-3	-	TRBJ2-6	15	TGTGCCATCAGTGACTGGGGGGCTGGGGCCAACGTCCTGACTTTC	CAISDWGAGANVLTF
-	TRBV6-1	-	TRBJ2-6	16	TGTGCCAGCACTGAGGAAGGGGCCGCTGGGGCCAACGTCCTGACTTTC	CASTEEGAAGANVLTF
few	TRBV6-5	TRBD2	TRBJ2-7	16	TGTGCCAGCAGTTTAACCTCTAGCGGGAGGGCCGGCGAGCAGTACTTC	CASSLTSSGRAGEQYF
few	TRBV29-1	TRBD1	TRBJ2-3	16	TGCAGCGTTGATGGAGGGCGGACAGGGCGAGCAGATACGCAGTATTTT	CSVDGGRTGRADTQYF
few	TRBV5-6	TRBD1	TRBJ2-7	16	TGTGCCAGCAGCCGCTACCGGGACAGGGGGCTCTACGAGCAGTACTTC	CASSRYRDRGLYEQYF
-	TRBV28	TRBD1	TRBJ1-2	14	TGTGCCAGCAGTGGGACAGGGGCGGACTATGGCTACACCTTC	CASSGTGADYGYTF
many	TRBV25-1	-	TRBJ2-7	14	TGTGCCAGCAGGGGGCCGTCACAACCGGGGGAGCAGTACTTC	CASRGPSQPGEQYF
many	TRBV29-1	-	TRBJ1-2	14	TGCAGCGTTGAAGAAGAAGGGGTAGGCCTGGGCTACACCTTC	CSVEEEGVGLGYTF
-	TRBV3-1	-	TRBJ2-4	13	TGTGCCAGCAGCCAGGGACGGGGGAACATTCAGTACTTC	CASSQGRGNIQYF